This T cell receptor beta chain was sequenced during a study of shared clonotypes between healthy human individuals. General observations from the study: A reduction in generation probabilities was seen for non-shared clonotypes relative to those shared by all four donors.

CDR1 is SEHNR and CDR2 is FQNEAQ in the germline V gene (reference sequence). The CDR3 length is 12 residues. V lost 3 bases and J lost 7, with 7 bases in between. Sequenced by immunoSEQ multiplex PCR; TCRdb stores in-frame clones only, minus some. This table has 630,000 or so clones, roughly 98% appearing once. CD45RO-negative, CCR7-selected cells formed the naive CD8 fraction, which excluded terminally differentiated effector memory CD45RA+ cells. Note on this clone: Its antigen is still unknown.

Sequencing used naive CD8+ T cells sorted from blood. The receptor comes from a man under 40 in good health. The gene calls are TRBV7-9 and TRBJ1-5; D unresolved. This CDR3 reads CASSFLNQPQHF. CDR3 coding DNA: TGTGCCAGCAGCTTCCTCAACCAGCCCCAGCATTTT.